These T cell receptor beta chains were read from a single sample in a study of T cell responses to AZD1222 COVID-19 vaccine. The protocol was immunoSEQ multiplex PCR, while the TCRdb copy is restricted to in-frame clones and leaves out a portion. The data show about 130,000 clones, roughly 93% seen once. The specimen was peripheral blood, collected 28 days after the second AZD1222 dose. The receptors originated from an adult who received the AZD1222 COVID-19 vaccine. Each CDR3 is given with its conserved first and last residue. D genes are given only for firm matches. Not all rows give a size; the values are once, few, many and, for expanded clones, a class.

v_gene	j_gene	abundance	d_gene	CDR3nt	CDR3aa
TRBV28	TRBJ1-2	-	-	TGTGCCAGCAGTTCCGCCGGGGCCGTGCACTATGGCTACACCTTC	CASSSAGAVHYGYTF
TRBV20-1	TRBJ1-5	-	TRBD1	TGCAGTGCTAGTGACAGGGGAACCAGCAATCAGCCCCAGCATTTT	CSASDRGTSNQPQHF
TRBV6-5	TRBJ1-5	once	-	TGTGCCAGCAGTTACTCGAGTCCGTTTCAACCCCAGCATTTT	CASSYSSPFQPQHF
TRBV7-3	TRBJ2-5	few	TRBD2	TGTGCCAGCAGCTTAACATCAGCGGGGGAGACCCAGTACTTC	CASSLTSAGETQYF
TRBV9	TRBJ1-1	-	-	TGTGCCAGCAGCGTAGGCCCAGTAGGCGACACTGAAGCTTTCTTT	CASSVGPVGDTEAFF
TRBV5-1	TRBJ2-1	-	TRBD2	TGCGCCAGCGAGCGGGAGCCAGACTACAATGAGCAGTTCTTC	CASEREPDYNEQFF
TRBV3-1/TRBV3-2	TRBJ1-3	-	-	TGTGCCAGCAGCGTTCTTGGAAACACCATATATTTT	CASSVLGNTIYF
TRBV30	TRBJ1-1	-	-	TGTGCCTGGAGTGTAATCGAGAACACTGAAGCTTTCTTT	CAWSVIENTEAFF
TRBV28	TRBJ1-2	-	TRBD1	TGTGCCAGCAGCCCCCGGGGGACAGGGGGCGCTCGGGACTATGGCTACACCTTC	CASSPRGTGGARDYGYTF
TRBV5-8	TRBJ2-1	-	TRBD1	TGTGCCAGCAGCCCTCGGACAGGGTCTTACAATGAGCAGTTCTTC	CASSPRTGSYNEQFF
TRBV9	TRBJ1-3	-	-	TGTGCCAGCAGCGGCCGAGACAGCCTCTCTGGAAACACCATATATTTT	CASSGRDSLSGNTIYF
TRBV28	TRBJ2-4	-	TRBD1	TGTGCCAGCAGTTTTTATACGACAGGGGTCATTCAGTACTTC	CASSFYTTGVIQYF
TRBV28	TRBJ1-5	-	-	TGTGCCAGCAGTTTAACGACAGGCTTTAATCAGCCCCAGCATTTT	CASSLTTGFNQPQHF
TRBV20-1	TRBJ2-1	once	-	TGCAGTGCTAGTAAAGACTTCCACTCGGAGCAGTTCTTC	CSASKDFHSEQFF
TRBV4-2	TRBJ1-2	once	-	TGTGCCAGCAGCCAAGTCCGTGATGGGGGCAGCCGAAGGGGTGGCTACACCTTC	CASSQVRDGGSRRGGYTF
TRBV6-5	TRBJ1-1	-	TRBD1	TGTGCCAGCAGTTATTCGGACAGGCCGAACACTGAAGCTTTCTTT	CASSYSDRPNTEAFF
TRBV7-2	TRBJ1-5	-	-	TGTGCCAGCAGCTCTAGTGGTCAGCCCCAGCATTTT	CASSSSGQPQHF
TRBV10-3	TRBJ2-1	-	-	TGTGCCATCAGTAAGAACCTGGATCTCAATGAGCAGTTCTTC	CAISKNLDLNEQFF
TRBV3-1/TRBV3-2	TRBJ1-2	-	-	TGTGCCAGCAGCCCCCGGGACACCCGGGGCTACACCTTC	CASSPRDTRGYTF
TRBV4-1	TRBJ2-7	-	-	TGCGCCAGCAGCCAGGGCTTCCCAGGCTACGAGCAGTACTTC	CASSQGFPGYEQYF
TRBV18	TRBJ2-7	-	TRBD2	TGTGCCAGCTCACCCGGGACGGGGGGGTACGAGCAGTACTTC	CASSPGTGGYEQYF
TRBV27	TRBJ1-1	-	-	TGTGCCAGCAGTTTTACGAGGTCTGGCACTGAAGCTTTCTTT	CASSFTRSGTEAFF